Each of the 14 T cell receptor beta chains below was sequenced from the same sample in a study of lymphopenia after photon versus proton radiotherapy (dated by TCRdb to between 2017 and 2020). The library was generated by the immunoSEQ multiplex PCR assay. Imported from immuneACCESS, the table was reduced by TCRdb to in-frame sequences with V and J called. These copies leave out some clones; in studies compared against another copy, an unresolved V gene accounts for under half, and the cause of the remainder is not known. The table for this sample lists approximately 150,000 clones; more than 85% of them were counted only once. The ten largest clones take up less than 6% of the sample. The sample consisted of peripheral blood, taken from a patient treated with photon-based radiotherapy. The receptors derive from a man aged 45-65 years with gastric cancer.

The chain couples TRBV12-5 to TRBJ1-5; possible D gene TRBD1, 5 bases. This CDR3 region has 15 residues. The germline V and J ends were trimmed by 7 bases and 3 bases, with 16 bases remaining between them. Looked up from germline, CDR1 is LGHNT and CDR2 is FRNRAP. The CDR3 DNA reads TGTGCTAGTGCTTGGGGGGGATCTTCCAATCAGCCCCAGCATTTT. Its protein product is CASAWGGSSNQPQHF.

The CDR3 DNA is TGTGCCAGCAGCCAAGCGGTAACCGGGGAGCTGTTTTTT. Its protein product is CASSQAVTGELFF. The V gene is TRBV14, the J gene TRBJ2-2; D gene unclear. The germline CDR1 and CDR2 sequences are SGHDN and FVKESK. The CDR3 is 13 residues long. The V end was cut by 1 base, the J end by 5 bases, with 5 bases between.

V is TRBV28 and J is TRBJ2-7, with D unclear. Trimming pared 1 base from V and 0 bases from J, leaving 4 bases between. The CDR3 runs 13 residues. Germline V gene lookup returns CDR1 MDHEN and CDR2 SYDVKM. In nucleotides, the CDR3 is TGTGCCAGCAGTTTATTCCTCTCCTACGAGCAGTACTTC. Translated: CASSLFLSYEQYF.

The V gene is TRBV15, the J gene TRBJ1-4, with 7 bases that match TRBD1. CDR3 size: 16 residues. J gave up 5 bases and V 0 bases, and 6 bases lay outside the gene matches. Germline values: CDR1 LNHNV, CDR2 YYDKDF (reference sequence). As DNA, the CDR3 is TGTGCCACCAGCAGAGATGGGTCCAGGGGGAATGAAAAACTGTTTTTT. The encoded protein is CATSRDGSRGNEKLFF.

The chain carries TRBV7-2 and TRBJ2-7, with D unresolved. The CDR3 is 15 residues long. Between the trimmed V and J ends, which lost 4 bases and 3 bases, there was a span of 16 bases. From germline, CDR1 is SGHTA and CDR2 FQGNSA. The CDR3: CASSWLAPSLYEQYF. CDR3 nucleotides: TGTGCCAGCAGCTGGTTAGCACCCAGCCTCTACGAGCAGTACTTC. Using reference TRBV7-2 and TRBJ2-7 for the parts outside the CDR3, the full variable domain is GAGVSQSPSNKVTEKGKDVELRCDPISGHTALYWYRQSLGQGLEFLIYFQGNSAPDKSGLPSDRFSAERTGGSVSTLTIQRTQQEDSAVYLCASSWLAPSLYEQYFGPGTRLTVT.

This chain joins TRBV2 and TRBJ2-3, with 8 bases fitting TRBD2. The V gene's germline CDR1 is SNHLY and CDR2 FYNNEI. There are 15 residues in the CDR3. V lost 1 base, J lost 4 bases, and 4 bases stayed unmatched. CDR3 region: CASSEGSGIADTQYF. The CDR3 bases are TGTGCCAGCAGTGAAGGTAGCGGGATTGCAGATACGCAGTATTTT.

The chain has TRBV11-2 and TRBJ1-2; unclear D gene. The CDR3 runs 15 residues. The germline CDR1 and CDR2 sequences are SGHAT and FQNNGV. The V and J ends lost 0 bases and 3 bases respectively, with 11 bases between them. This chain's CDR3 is CASSLDRSSHYGYTF. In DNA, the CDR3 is TGTGCCAGCAGCTTAGACCGCAGCAGCCACTATGGCTACACCTTC.

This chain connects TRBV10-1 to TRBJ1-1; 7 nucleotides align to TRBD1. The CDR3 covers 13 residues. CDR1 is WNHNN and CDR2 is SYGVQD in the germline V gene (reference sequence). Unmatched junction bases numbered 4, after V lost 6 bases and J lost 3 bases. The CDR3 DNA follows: TGCGCCAGCAGACGAGGGGGCGACACTGAAGCTTTCTTT. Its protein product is CASRRGGDTEAFF.

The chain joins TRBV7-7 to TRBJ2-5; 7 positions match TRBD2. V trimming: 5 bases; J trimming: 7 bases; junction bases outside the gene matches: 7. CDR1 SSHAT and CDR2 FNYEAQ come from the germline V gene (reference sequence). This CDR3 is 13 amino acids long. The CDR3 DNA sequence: TGTGCCAGCAGCGCGGGGGAGCGGGGGACCCAGTACTTC. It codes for CASSAGERGTQYF.

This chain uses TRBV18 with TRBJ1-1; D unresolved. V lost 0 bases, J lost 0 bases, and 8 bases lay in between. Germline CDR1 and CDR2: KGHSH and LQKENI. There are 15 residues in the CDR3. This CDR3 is CASSPPLTVNTEAFF. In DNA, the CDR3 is TGTGCCAGCTCACCACCCCTAACAGTGAACACTGAAGCTTTCTTT. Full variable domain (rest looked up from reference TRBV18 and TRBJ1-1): NAGVMQNPRHLVRRRGQEARLRCSPMKGHSHVYWYRQLPEEGLKFMVYLQKENIIDESGMPKERFSAEFPKEGPSILRIQQVVRGDSAAYFCASSPPLTVNTEAFFGQGTRLTVV.

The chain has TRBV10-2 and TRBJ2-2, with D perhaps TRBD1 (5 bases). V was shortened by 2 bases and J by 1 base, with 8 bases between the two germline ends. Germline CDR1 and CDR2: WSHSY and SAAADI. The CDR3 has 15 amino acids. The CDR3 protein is CASSEPGLNTGELFF. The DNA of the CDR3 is TGCGCCAGCAGTGAGCCAGGGTTGAACACCGGGGAGCTGTTTTTT.

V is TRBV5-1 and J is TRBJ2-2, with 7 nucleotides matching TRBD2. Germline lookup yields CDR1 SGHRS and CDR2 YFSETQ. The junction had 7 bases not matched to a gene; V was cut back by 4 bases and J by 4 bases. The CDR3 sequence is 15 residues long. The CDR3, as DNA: TGCGCCAGCAGCCCCGGACTAGAAACCACCGGGGAGCTGTTTTTT. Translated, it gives CASSPGLETTGELFF.

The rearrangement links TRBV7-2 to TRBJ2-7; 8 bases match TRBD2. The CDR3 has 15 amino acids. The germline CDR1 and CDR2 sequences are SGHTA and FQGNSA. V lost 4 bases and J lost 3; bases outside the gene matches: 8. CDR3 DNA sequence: TGTGCCAGCAGCTCCAAAGCGGGAGCCCGCTACGAGCAGTACTTC. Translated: CASSSKAGARYEQYF.

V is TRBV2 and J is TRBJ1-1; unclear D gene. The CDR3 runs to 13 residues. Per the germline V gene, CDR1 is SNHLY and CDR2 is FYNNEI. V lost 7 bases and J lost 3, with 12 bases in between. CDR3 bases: TGTGCCAGCACTAGGGATGGGGACACTGAAGCTTTCTTT. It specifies CASTRDGDTEAFF.